This T cell receptor beta chain was recovered during a study of CD8 T cells in Susac syndrome. This clonotype was detected only once. This CDR3 has 15 amino acids. Germline values: CDR1 SGHTA, CDR2 FQGTGA. Losses at the gene ends were 5 bases for V and 5 bases for J; bases not matched to a gene: 8. The RNA, roughly 0.45 to 1 ug, was put through reverse transcription using random hexamers. A multiplex approach, immunoSEQ multiplex PCR, amplified TCR beta CDR3 across 54 Vbeta and 13 Jbeta. Each CDR3 protein is one row after TCRdb ran MiXCR on the immunoSEQ multiplex PCR reads. Of under 250,000 distinct CDR3 sequences detected, around 93% appear once; the ten largest clones hold 0.15%.

The V gene is TRBV7-3, the J gene TRBJ2-3; 9 bases are shared with TRBD2. The material sequenced was CD4+ T cells from PBMCs. The clonotype was recovered from a human donor with Susac syndrome. CDR3 residues: CASSHPAGGQDTQYF. DNA for the CDR3: TGTGCCAGCAGCCACCCCGCGGGGGGGCAAGATACGCAGTATTTT.